A selection of T cell receptor beta chains follows, all from one sample in a study of T cell changes during pregnancy in multiple sclerosis. The repertoire was sequenced with immunoSEQ multiplex PCR; TCRdb's copy has only in-frame clones and lacks some. The sample yields around 45,000 clones, roughly nine tenths seen once. The specimen comprised CD4+ T cells from peripheral blood mononuclear cells, sampled before pregnancy. The receptors stem from a female donor with multiple sclerosis, enrolled in a pregnancy study. CDR3s include the opening cysteine and the closing phenylalanine or tryptophan. D genes are given only for firm matches. Size is omitted from some rows. Given values are once, few, many or a class for expanded clones.

TRBV7-6	TRBD1	.	TRBJ1-6	CASSSGTGRQNSPLHF	TGTGCCAGCAGCTCTGGGACAGGGCGGCAAAATTCACCCCTCCACTTT
TRBV7-6	TRBD2	.	TRBJ2-5	CASSLLRSGGGETQYF	TGTGCCAGCAGCTTATTACGCAGCGGGGGGGGCGAGACCCAGTACTTC
TRBV6-1	TRBD2	.	TRBJ2-7	CASSEASGGGGQYF	TGTGCCAGCAGTGAAGCATCAGGCGGCGGGGGGCAGTACTTC
TRBV11-3	.	.	TRBJ1-1	CASSFRDDTEAFF	TGTGCCAGCAGCTTCCGGGATGACACTGAAGCTTTCTTT
TRBV7-9	.	few	TRBJ2-7	CASSLDRGLGGRHRYEQYF	TGTGCCAGCAGCTTAGATCGTGGGCTGGGGGGGCGCCATCGCTACGAGCAGTACTTC
TRBV5-1	.	once	TRBJ1-1	CASSLGGEAFF	TGCGCCAGCAGCTTGGGCGGGGAAGCTTTCTTT
TRBV4-3	TRBD1	.	TRBJ1-5	CASSQGTGGLGQPQHF	TGCGCCAGCAGCCAAGGTACAGGGGGCTTGGGTCAGCCCCAGCATTTT
TRBV4-1	.	.	TRBJ1-1	CASSQEGTSYTEAFF	TGCGCCAGCAGCCAAGAAGGGACATCATATACTGAAGCTTTCTTT
TRBV19	TRBD1	.	TRBJ1-2	CASSIVGQGADGYTF	TGTGCCAGTAGTATCGTAGGACAGGGGGCTGATGGCTACACCTTC
TRBV7-3	TRBD2	.	TRBJ2-1	CASSLGTSGGALFF	TGTGCCAGCAGCTTAGGGACTAGCGGGGGGGCTTTGTTCTTC
TRBV5-5	.	.	TRBJ2-3	CASSLYDVGPDTQYF	TGTGCCAGCAGTCTTTACGATGTGGGCCCAGATACGCAGTATTTT
TRBV4-2	.	.	TRBJ2-5	CASSPGQSQETQYF	TGTGCCAGCAGCCCTGGACAGAGCCAAGAGACCCAGTACTTC
TRBV7-2	.	once	TRBJ2-5	CASSYTWETQYF	TGTGCCAGCAGCTACACCTGGGAGACCCAGTACTTC
TRBV11-2	.	.	TRBJ1-1	CASSLSWNRDTEAFF	TGTGCCAGCAGCCTGTCTTGGAACAGGGACACTGAAGCTTTCTTT
TRBV6-5	.	.	TRBJ2-7	CASSYYSEQYF	TGTGCCAGCAGTTATTACTCCGAGCAGTACTTC
TRBV7-3	TRBD1	.	TRBJ1-2	CASSLLGTAVGYTF	TGTGCCAGCAGCTTACTTGGGACAGCGGTGGGCTACACCTTC
TRBV5-1	.	.	TRBJ2-7	CASSLAGSSYEQYF	TGCGCCAGCAGCTTGGCGGGGTCGTCCTACGAGCAGTACTTC
TRBV2	TRBD2	.	TRBJ2-3	CASRLALSMGGTDTQYF	TGTGCCAGCCGACTAGCACTTTCAATGGGTGGCACAGATACGCAGTATTTT
TRBV6-5	TRBD2	.	TRBJ2-1	CASGKLAGVNNEQFF	TGTGCCAGCGGAAAACTAGCGGGGGTAAACAATGAGCAGTTCTTC
TRBV4-3	.	.	TRBJ2-3	CASSQDSRSTDTQYF	TGCGCCAGCAGCCAAGATAGCCGTAGCACAGATACGCAGTATTTT
TRBV6-5	TRBD1	.	TRBJ1-6	CASSYSKQGSSPLHF	TGTGCCAGCAGTTACTCGAAACAGGGGAGCTCACCCCTCCACTTT
TRBV6-5	.	.	TRBJ1-1	CASSYLGERNLEAFF	TGTGCCAGCAGTTACCTAGGAGAGAGAAACCTTGAAGCTTTCTTT
TRBV5-4	.	.	TRBJ2-3	CASSLPPTGTDTQYF	TGTGCCAGCAGCTTGCCACCCACTGGCACAGATACGCAGTATTTT
TRBV6-5	TRBD1	once	TRBJ1-5	CASRGSTGPQPQHF	TGTGCCAGCAGAGGCTCGACAGGGCCTCAGCCCCAGCATTTT
TRBV4-2	TRBD2	.	TRBJ2-1	CASSLLLAGVNEQFF	TGTGCCAGCAGCTTGTTGCTAGCGGGGGTAAATGAGCAGTTCTTC
TRBV4-2	.	medium-sized	TRBJ1-2	CASSQVGVDYGYTF	TGTGCCAGCAGCCAAGTTGGAGTAGACTATGGCTACACCTTC
TRBV2	TRBD1	few	TRBJ1-6	CASSGMTGVDSPLHF	TGTGCCAGCAGTGGGATGACAGGGGTGGATTCACCCCTCCACTTT
TRBV11-3	.	.	TRBJ2-7	CASSLGGSSYEQYF	TGTGCCAGCAGCTTAGGTGGCAGCTCCTACGAGCAGTACTTC
TRBV2	.	.	TRBJ1-2	CASNRRRGNYGYTF	TGTGCCAGCAACCGGAGGCGGGGGAACTATGGCTACACCTTC
TRBV14	.	.	TRBJ1-6	CASSQDPLRAGHPNNSPLHF	TGTGCCAGCAGCCAAGACCCCCTTCGGGCAGGGCACCCAAATAATTCACCCCTCCACTTT
TRBV6-5	.	.	TRBJ2-7	CASSYSGGREQYF	TGTGCCAGCAGTTACTCAGGAGGGCGCGAGCAGTACTTC
TRBV7-6	.	.	TRBJ1-1	CATEGGTLF	TGTGCCACTGAAGGCGGCACCCTCTTT
TRBV27	.	.	TRBJ1-1	CASKKWEMNTEAFF	TGTGCCAGCAAAAAGTGGGAGATGAACACTGAAGCTTTCTTT
TRBV19	.	.	TRBJ1-1	CASSIQGTFTEAFF	TGTGCCAGTAGTATACAGGGCACCTTCACTGAAGCTTTCTTT
TRBV7-6	TRBD1	.	TRBJ2-5	CASSLGQSTGVGKEQYF	TGTGCCAGCAGCTTAGGCCAGTCGACAGGGGTAGGTAAGGAGCAGTACTTC
TRBV7-2	.	.	TRBJ2-7	CASSPSSYEQYF	TGTGCCAGCAGCCCTAGCTCCTACGAGCAGTACTTC
TRBV5-8	TRBD2	.	TRBJ2-7	CASSLERAGGDEQYF	TGTGCCAGCAGCTTGGAGCGAGCGGGGGGAGACGAGCAGTACTTC
TRBV7-2	TRBD1	few	TRBJ2-7	CASSPDPGQPIEQYF	TGTGCCAGCAGCCCAGATCCGGGACAGCCGATCGAGCAGTACTTC
TRBV29-1	TRBD1	once	TRBJ1-2	CSVEGGRRDREPYGYTF	TGCAGCGTTGAAGGGGGTCGAAGGGACAGAGAACCCTATGGCTACACCTTC
TRBV6-6	TRBD1	.	TRBJ1-4	CASSLDRTGELFF	TGTGCCAGCAGTCTTGATAGAACAGGGGAACTGTTTTTT
TRBV30	TRBD2	.	TRBJ2-7	CAWSVARGYSYEQYF	TGTGCCTGGAGTGTAGCGCGGGGGTACTCCTACGAGCAGTACTTC
TRBV6-1	TRBD2	.	TRBJ2-7	CASGRGTSYEQYF	TGTGCCAGCGGGAGGGGGACTAGCTACGAGCAGTACTTC
TRBV7-8	.	.	TRBJ1-4	CASSFAGPGDEKLFF	TGTGCCAGCAGCTTCGCAGGGCCGGGTGATGAAAAACTGTTTTTT
TRBV9	TRBD1	once	TRBJ2-5	CASSKGTVETQYF	TGTGCCAGCAGCAAAGGGACAGTGGAGACCCAGTACTTC
TRBV5-1	.	once	TRBJ2-3	CASSFSLQDTQYF	TGCGCCAGCAGCTTTTCTTTACAAGATACGCAGTATTTT
TRBV4-2	TRBD1	.	TRBJ1-5	CASSQQTGVGQPQHF	TGTGCCAGCAGCCAACAAACAGGGGTTGGACAGCCCCAGCATTTT
TRBV9	.	.	TRBJ1-6	CASSQGEGSHSPLHF	TGTGCCAGCAGCCAAGGGGAGGGGAGCCATTCACCCCTCCACTTT
TRBV6-1	.	few	TRBJ1-6	CASSDGPYSPLHF	TGTGCCAGCAGTGATGGCCCTTATTCACCCCTCCACTTT
TRBV6-5	TRBD2	.	TRBJ2-7	CASTERGDEQYF	TGTGCCAGCACTGAGCGGGGGGACGAGCAGTACTTC
TRBV7-2	TRBD2	.	TRBJ2-7	CASSNRTRAREQHF	TGTGCCAGCAGCAACCGGACTAGGGCTAGGGAGCAGCACTTC
TRBV2	TRBD1	.	TRBJ2-3	CASSYTGGTDTQYF	TGTGCCAGCAGTTACACAGGGGGCACAGATACGCAGTATTTT
TRBV7-9	TRBD1	few	TRBJ1-4	CASSLGDRDEEKLFF	TGTGCCAGCAGCTTAGGAGACAGGGATGAGGAAAAACTGTTTTTT
TRBV30	TRBD1	.	TRBJ2-3	CAWSLGQGTDTQYF	TGTGCCTGGAGCTTGGGACAGGGCACAGATACGCAGTATTTT